This record covers a single T cell receptor (beta chain). This record belongs to a study of blood T cell repertoires in COVID-19. Across the whole study: Collection of acute and convalescent COVID-19 samples took place in the United States, Italy and Spain. Sources were T cells, B-cell-depleted T cells, or PBMCs; the material itself was cDNA or gDNA.

Seattle's cohort entered during active infection and was followed longitudinally. Germline CDR1 and CDR2: GTSNPN and SVGIG (reference sequence). V was pared by 5 bases and J by 5 bases, with 8 bases of the junction left unmatched. The CDR3 covers 14 residues. Under the authors' procedure: Quantification of nucleated cells was approximated via reference gene primer amplification. Sequencing used immunoSEQ multiplex PCR; TCRdb keeps in-frame clones, though not all of them. That table is the source of V, J and clone size, and D and trimming were worked out from the DNA. Of 160,000 or so clones in the sample, about four fifths are singletons; the top ten hold around 8.1%.

The TCR sequence derives from a woman aged 55-70 years with COVID-19, enrolled during active disease. This sequence joins TRBV30 and TRBJ2-1; the match to TRBD2 covers 8 bases. Sequenced material: peripheral blood. CDR3: CAWDRGLVNNEQFF. The CDR3 DNA sequence: TGTGCCTGGGACCGGGGACTAGTAAACAATGAGCAGTTCTTC.